This T cell receptor (beta chain) was recorded in a study of CD8 T cells in acute hepatitis C reinfection. The assay was immunoSEQ multiplex PCR, and TCRdb's table has in-frame clones only and misses some. The profile shows 30,000 to 40,000 clones, 85% to 90% of them singletons. Noted time point: naive CD8 control sorted from an acute-time-point sample. A positive HCV RNA or antibody test following a negative test within 24 weeks defined acute primary infection. CDR1 and CDR2 from the germline V gene are SGHAT and FQNNGV. V was pared by 5 bases and J by 6 bases, with 16 bases between. The CDR3 has 14 amino acids.

The genes are TRBV11-2 and TRBJ1-1; tentatively, D is TRBD1 (6 bases). The sample consisted of naive CD8+ T cells from PBMCs. This clonotype was obtained from a man aged 25 to 45 with chronic hepatitis C. CDR3 DNA: TGTGCCAGCAGCCCCGAGGACAGTTCAGCTGAAGCTTTCTTT. Translation gives CASSPEDSSAEAFF.